These 6 T cell receptor beta chains were all obtained from the same sample, sequenced in a study of PD-1 blockade in classical Hodgkin lymphoma. Profiled with immunoSEQ multiplex PCR; TCRdb holds only in-frame clones, not every one. This sample has 25,000 to 30,000 clones, with 75% to 90% found just once. Relapse after autologous stem cell transplantation occurred in every patient, and brentuximab vedotin exposure varied. Sequences were derived from peripheral blood mononuclear cells (PBMCs), sampled before the second cycle of nivolumab. These receptors were obtained from a human donor with classical Hodgkin lymphoma.

The chain recombines TRBV7-2 with TRBJ1-2; TRBD1 matches at 9 bases. Trimming cost V 5 bases and J 4 bases; bases outside gene matches: 8. The CDR3 runs to 15 residues. Germline V gene data show CDR1 as SGHTA and CDR2 as FQGNSA. The CDR3 DNA reads as TGTGCCAGCAGCCAGACAGGGGGTCTTGGCTATGGCTACACCTTC. Translated, it gives CASSQTGGLGYGYTF.

This clone was seen more than once but under ten times. The chain couples TRBV4-2 to TRBJ1-4; perhaps TRBD1 as D (5 bases). Germline-derived CDR1 and CDR2 are LGHNA and YNFKEQ. Trimming removed 4 bases at V and 8 bases at J, with 11 bases between. The CDR3 has 13 amino acids. The CDR3 protein is CASSLGAGEKLFF. The CDR3 bases are TGTGCCAGCAGCCTCGGGGCAGGCGAAAAACTGTTTTTT.

This clone was recorded only once. The chain joins TRBV5-4 to TRBJ2-7; 9 bases align to TRBD1. CDR3 size: 13 residues. The J segment lost 5 bases and the V segment lost 4 bases, leaving 4 bases of the junction unmatched. CDR1 and CDR2 (germline): SGHNT, YYREEE (reference sequence). CDR3 DNA: TGTGCCAGCAGCAAGGACAGGGGACACGAGCAGTACGTC. This gives the protein CASSKDRGHEQYV.

This chain uses TRBV30 with TRBJ1-4; 7 bases map to TRBD1. The CDR3 sequence is 14 residues long. After removal of 4 bases from V and 5 bases from J, the junction contained 7 bases not matched to a gene. Germline assignment: CDR1 GTSNPN and CDR2 SVGIG (reference sequence). CDR3 in DNA: TGTGCCTGGAACTTGGGGACAGCGAATGAAAAACTGTTTTTT. Translation gives CAWNLGTANEKLFF.

This chain joins TRBV5-1 and TRBJ1-4; the D gene is possibly TRBD1 (5 bases). This CDR3 has 14 residues. V was pared by 3 bases and J by 6 bases, with 12 bases between. The germline CDR1 and CDR2 sequences are SGHRS and YFSETQ. The chain's CDR3 is CASSSGWSDEKLFF. The CDR3 DNA reads TGCGCCAGCAGCTCAGGGTGGTCTGATGAAAAACTGTTTTTT. The complete variable domain, with remaining parts taken from reference TRBV5-1 and TRBJ1-4, reads KAGVTQTPRYLIKTRGQQVTLSCSPISGHRSVSWYQQTPGQGLQFLFEYFSETQRNKGNFPGRFSGRQFSNSRSEMNVSTLELGDSALYLCASSSGWSDEKLFFGSGTQLSVL.

V and J are TRBV7-8 and TRBJ1-3; D remains unclear. The CDR3 length is 13 residues. Trimming cost V 5 bases and J 4 bases, with 9 bases left between them. Germline loops: CDR1 SGHVS, CDR2 FQNEAQ. CDR3 protein: CASSPGTGNTIYF. The CDR3, as DNA: TGTGCCAGCAGCCCGGGTACAGGAAACACCATATATTTT.